These 3 T cell receptor beta chains were all obtained from the same sample, sequenced in a study of cytomegalovirus exposure and HLA in healthy donors. Primers included in the PCR were 60 Vbeta and 13 Jbeta primers. Assay used: immunoSEQ multiplex PCR; TCRdb lists only in-frame clones, some missing. The table records around 150,000 clones, 73% of them present only once. The sequenced material came from PBMCs. These receptors originate from a human donor in good health.

The chain employs TRBV11-3 and TRBJ2-7, with 12 bases matching TRBD2. Germline values: CDR1 SGHNT, CDR2 YENEEA. This CDR3 spans 17 amino acids. V shed 5 bases and J 6 bases; nucleotides not matched to a gene: 14. The CDR3 sequence: CASSERLAGVKSPEQYF. CDR3 bases: TGTGCCAGCAGCGAAAGACTAGCGGGAGTAAAATCCCCCGAGCAGTACTTC.

The V and J genes are TRBV28 and TRBJ1-2; a weak D match, TRBD1 (6 bases). Trimming removed 1 base at V and 8 bases at J, with 14 bases between. Germline V lookup: CDR1 MDHEN, CDR2 SYDVKM. This CDR3 has 14 residues. CDR3 in DNA: TGTGCCAGCAGTTTATCAGGGGCGCGGAGGGGCTACACCTTC. Protein sequence: CASSLSGARRGYTF.

V gene TRBV6-6 combines with J gene TRBJ1-2; D is perhaps TRBD1 (6 bases). The CDR3 is 13 amino acids. CDR1 MNHNY and CDR2 SVGAGI come from the germline V gene (reference sequence). Trimming shortened V by 6 bases and J by 6 bases, and 14 bases separated the two germline ends. The CDR3 region has the DNA TGTGCCAGCAGCCGTTCTACAGGGAATGGCTACACCTTC. It yields the protein CASSRSTGNGYTF.